This T cell receptor (beta chain) was profiled in a study of blood T cell repertoires in COVID-19. Study details: There were acute and convalescent COVID-19 samples, and they came from the United States, Italy and Spain.

V dropped 0 bases and J dropped 3 bases, with 12 bases sitting between them. Germline loops: CDR1 SGHRS, CDR2 YFSETQ. CDR3 size: 16 residues. Enrolled through a virtual design, the participants were between about 18 and 100 years of age and came from approximately 25 US areas. The repertoire was sequenced with immunoSEQ multiplex PCR; TCRdb's copy has only in-frame clones and lacks some. The sample includes about 380,000 clones, around 89% of them seen just once. The sample comprised PBMCs or T cells enriched from blood (not recorded which). The V gene is TRBV5-1, the J gene TRBJ1-4; D unclear. The sequence came from a young woman who had recovered from COVID-19. CDR3 DNA sequence: TGCGCCAGCAGCTTGGGCACGAGGAAGGCTAATGAAAAACTGTTTTTT. It specifies CASSLGTRKANEKLFF.